This entry lists 5 T cell receptor beta chains sequenced from one sample in a study of HIV-infected patients and healthy controls. Whole blood was used without fractionation, so all unsorted peripheral T cells were included. Reverse transcription used around 540 ng RNA and constant-region primers for alpha and beta. Using multiplexing indices, alpha and beta chain libraries were generated apart by chain-specific third strand synthesis. TCRdb itself ran the 5' RACE reads through MiXCR, one entry per CDR3 protein. The sample lists about 24,000 distinct CDR3 sequences, about 9% occurring once. The material sequenced was blood. The source is an adult in good health.

This clonotype is medium-sized. The gene calls are TRBV10-3 and TRBJ2-3; 9 nucleotides agree with TRBD1. Germline values: CDR1 ENHRY, CDR2 SYGVKD. The V segment lost 8 bases and the J segment 2 bases; nucleotides outside the gene matches: 2. The CDR3 has 13 amino acids. The CDR3, as DNA: TGTGCCATCCGGGACAGGGACACAGATACGCAGTATTTT. Translating gives CAIRDRDTDTQYF.

The chain has TRBV6-2 or TRBV6-3 and TRBJ1-1; 9 bases match TRBD1. J gave up 0 bases and V 4 bases, and 6 bases lay outside the gene matches. The CDR3 length is 16 residues. Germline V CDR1 and CDR2: MNHEY, SVGEGT. CDR3 protein: CASSSWTGALNTEAFF. Here the CDR3 DNA reads TGTGCCAGCAGTTCATGGACAGGGGCTCTGAACACTGAAGCTTTCTTT.

This clonotype was counted at least ten times. The chain combines TRBV10-2 with TRBJ2-7; perhaps TRBD1 as D (6 bases). This CDR3 contains 16 residues. The V end was cut by 1 base, the J end by 3 bases, with 16 bases between. The germline V gene has CDR1 WSHSY and CDR2 SAAADI. CDR3: CASSELTGTRSYEQYF. The DNA of the CDR3 is TGCGCCAGCAGTGAGTTAACAGGGACCCGTAGCTACGAGCAGTACTTC.

This clonotype occurred many times. The V and J genes are TRBV7-9 and TRBJ2-1, with 9 bases aligning to TRBD1. The germline CDR1 and CDR2 sequences are SEHNR and FQNEAQ (reference sequence). This CDR3 comprises 16 residues. V shed 5 bases and J 4 bases; nucleotides not matched to a gene: 9. CDR3 protein: CASSPGTGGAYNEQFF. In DNA form, the CDR3 reads TGTGCCAGCAGCCCCGGTACAGGGGGCGCATACAATGAGCAGTTCTTC. The complete variable domain, with remaining parts taken from reference TRBV7-9 and TRBJ2-1, reads DTGVSQNPRHKITKRGQNVTFRCDPISEHNRLYWYRQTLGQGPEFLTYFQNEAQLEKSRLLSDRFSAERPKGSFSTLEIQRTEQGDSAMYLCASSPGTGGAYNEQFFGPGTRLTVL.

This clonotype was counted a few times. The rearrangement links TRBV12-3 or TRBV12-4 to TRBJ2-5, with D unresolved. Trimming stripped 3 bases from V and 5 bases from J, with 10 bases between. CDR3 size: 13 residues. CDR3 protein: CASSLGSLETQYF. CDR3 coding DNA: TGTGCCAGCAGTTTGGGGTCCTTGGAGACCCAGTACTTC.